This TCR beta chain is drawn from a study of shared clonotypes between healthy human individuals. This clone was seen just once. Antigen: not known. Assay: immunoSEQ multiplex PCR; the TCRdb copy retains only in-frame clones and omits some. There are roughly 1,600,000 clones in the sample; approximately 98.5% occur only once, and approximately 0.4% lies in the top ten. Germline V gene sequence: CDR1 SGHNT, CDR2 YYREEE (reference sequence). CDR3 size: 18 residues. Trimming took 4 bases from V and 2 from J; bases not matched to a gene: 13. Overall study results and limits: Compared with memory subsets, naive subsets generally had larger estimated richness.

This receptor was taken from a young man in good health. The sample taken for sequencing was naive CD4+ T cells sorted from blood. As to subset: CD45RA+ positively selected. V usage is TRBV5-4 and J usage is TRBJ2-1; 9 bases fit TRBD1. Here the CDR3 reads CASSPSRDRDWAYNEQFF. DNA for the CDR3: TGTGCCAGCAGCCCGTCCCGGGACAGGGATTGGGCCTACAATGAGCAGTTCTTC. The full variable domain, rest sourced from reference TRBV5-4 and TRBJ2-1, is ETGVTQSPTHLIKTRGQQVTLRCSSQSGHNTVSWYQQALGQGPQFIFQYYREEENGRGNFPPRFSGLQFPNYSSELNVNALELDDSALYLCASSPSRDRDWAYNEQFFGPGTRLTVL.